The T cell receptor (beta chain) under discussion was sequenced for a study of blood T cell repertoires in COVID-19. Some clones are missing from TCRdb's copy, which holds only in-frame ones; the method was immunoSEQ multiplex PCR. Seen here are approximately 110,000 clones, 85% to 90% observed once, and the top ten hold approximately 3.5%. Followed over time, Seattle patients had been enrolled while infection was active. The CDR3 has 13 amino acids. With V trimmed by 7 bases and J by 4 bases, 7 bases remained unmatched. Germline V gene data show CDR1 as SGHDT and CDR2 as YYEEEE. Sequences were obtained from peripheral blood. The receptor comes from a woman at least 80 years old with COVID-19, enrolled during active disease. The chain carries TRBV5-6 and TRBJ2-7, with 8 bases fitting TRBD2. CDR3 DNA sequence: TGTGCCAGCCAGCAGGGACTAGTGTACGAGCAGTACTTC. Amino acids: CASQQGLVYEQYF.